These T cell receptor beta chains were read from a single sample in a study of control samples from healthy donors and cancer patients. Sequencing used immunoSEQ multiplex PCR; TCRdb keeps in-frame clones, though not all of them. The sample includes around 23,000 clones, more than 80% seen only once; the top ten take roughly 40%. The source material was PBMCs. The source is a man aged 60 to 69 with head and neck cancer. The CDR3 runs from the conserved cysteine through the conserved F or W. The D gene is left open where the match is weak. Clone sizes are given selectively: once, few, many, or a class where the clone is expanded.

clone_size	v_call	j_call	d_call	cdr3_aa	cdr3_nt
NA	TRBV7-9	TRBJ2-1	TRBD2	CASSFSGVGNEQFF	TGTGCCAGCAGCTTCAGCGGGGTCGGAAATGAGCAGTTCTTC
NA	TRBV9	TRBJ2-2	TRBD1	CASSEATGTWAGELFF	TGTGCCAGCAGCGAGGCGACAGGGACGTGGGCCGGGGAGCTGTTTTTT
few	TRBV29-1	TRBJ1-1	NA	CSATRVNTEAFF	TGCAGCGCCACTAGGGTGAACACTGAAGCTTTCTTT
NA	TRBV18	TRBJ1-2	TRBD1	CASSTMDRDDYGYTF	TGTGCCAGCTCAACCATGGACAGGGACGACTATGGCTACACCTTC
NA	TRBV15	TRBJ2-1	NA	CATSRDASSYNEQFF	TGTGCCACCAGCAGAGACGCCTCCTCCTACAATGAGCAGTTCTTC
NA	TRBV4-1	TRBJ2-6	NA	CASSQESGFGANVLTF	TGCGCCAGCAGCCAAGAATCAGGGTTTGGGGCCAACGTCCTGACTTTC
NA	TRBV5-1	TRBJ2-5	NA	CASSNPQETQYF	TGCGCCAGCAGCAACCCTCAAGAGACCCAGTACTTC
NA	TRBV4-2	TRBJ2-1	TRBD1	CASSQGGQGAWNEQFF	TGTGCCAGCAGCCAAGGCGGACAGGGGGCTTGGAATGAGCAGTTCTTC
NA	TRBV6-5	TRBJ2-5	NA	CASSHSGPPETQYF	TGTGCCAGCAGTCATAGCGGCCCCCCAGAGACCCAGTACTTC
NA	TRBV2	TRBJ2-3	TRBD2	CASSTLAGGTSDTQYF	TGTGCCAGCAGTACACTAGCGGGAGGAACGTCAGATACGCAGTATTTT
NA	TRBV19	TRBJ2-3	TRBD2	CASSLGTSGTTDTQYF	TGTGCCAGTAGTTTGGGGACTAGCGGGACCACAGATACGCAGTATTTT
NA	TRBV9	TRBJ1-2	NA	CASSPAGVYGYTF	TGTGCCAGCAGCCCAGCGGGGGTCTATGGCTACACCTTC
NA	TRBV10-2	TRBJ2-2	NA	CASVPRGGATGELFF	TGCGCCAGCGTGCCGAGGGGGGGTGCCACCGGGGAGCTGTTTTTT
NA	TRBV3-1/TRBV3-2	TRBJ2-5	TRBD2	CASSQDWRGRDF	TGTGCCAGCAGCCAAGATTGGCGCGGGAGGGACTTC
NA	TRBV19	TRBJ1-1	NA	CASSIGRGASTEAFF	TGTGCCAGTAGTATAGGGCGGGGGGCAAGCACTGAAGCTTTCTTT
NA	TRBV7-6	TRBJ2-2	TRBD1	CASSRGTGSTGELFF	TGTGCCAGCAGCCGTGGGACAGGGTCCACCGGGGAGCTGTTTTTT
NA	TRBV18	TRBJ2-7	TRBD1	CASSPSNRGDYEQYF	TGTGCCAGCTCACCTTCAAACAGGGGCGACTACGAGCAGTACTTC
NA	TRBV6-6	TRBJ1-5	TRBD1	CASSDRERGQPQHF	TGTGCCAGCAGTGACAGGGAGAGAGGCCAGCCCCAGCATTTT
NA	TRBV7-6	TRBJ2-5	NA	CASSLVVSSTETQYF	TGTGCCAGCAGCTTAGTCGTCAGTTCCACGGAGACCCAGTACTTC
NA	TRBV6-5	TRBJ1-1	NA	CASSPVSAPEAFF	TGTGCCAGCAGTCCGGTCAGCGCGCCTGAAGCTTTCTTT
NA	TRBV24-1	TRBJ2-1	TRBD1	CATSDPRQGRIDEQFF	TGTGCCACCAGTGATCCAAGACAGGGTCGAATCGATGAGCAGTTCTTC
NA	TRBV30	TRBJ2-1	NA	CAWSREDQWGNEQFF	TGTGCCTGGAGTAGGGAGGACCAATGGGGTAATGAGCAGTTCTTC
NA	TRBV9	TRBJ2-1	NA	CASSVSQGLGNEQFF	TGTGCCAGCAGCGTCTCCCAGGGGCTAGGCAATGAGCAGTTCTTC
NA	TRBV3-1/TRBV3-2	TRBJ2-3	NA	CASSQAEDTQYF	TGTGCCAGCAGCCAAGCAGAGGATACGCAGTATTTT
NA	TRBV9	TRBJ2-3	TRBD2	CASSPRGSGRGVTDTQYF	TGTGCCAGCAGCCCCAGAGGTAGCGGGAGGGGAGTTACAGATACGCAGTATTTT
NA	TRBV11-3	TRBJ2-6	NA	CASSFFGVGANVLTF	TGTGCCAGCAGCTTCTTTGGGGTCGGGGCCAACGTCCTGACTTTC
NA	TRBV4-2	TRBJ2-3	TRBD2	CASSQGLAGGDTQYF	TGTGCCAGCAGCCAGGGCCTAGCGGGAGGGGATACGCAGTATTTT
NA	TRBV18	TRBJ1-1	NA	CASSPNESETEAFF	TGTGCCAGCTCACCGAACGAGAGTGAAACTGAAGCTTTCTTT
once	TRBV5-8	TRBJ1-4	TRBD1	CASSLGQGIRLFF	TGTGCCAGCAGCTTGGGACAGGGGATTCGACTGTTTTTT
NA	TRBV30	TRBJ1-4	NA	CAWTDTSNEKLFF	TGTGCCTGGACAGACACTTCTAATGAAAAACTGTTTTTT
NA	TRBV5-1	TRBJ1-1	NA	CASSPGTDTEAFF	TGCGCCAGCAGCCCCGGGACGGACACTGAAGCTTTCTTT
NA	TRBV13	TRBJ2-1	TRBD2	CASSSVGLAGYNEQFF	TGTGCCAGCAGCTCGGTGGGACTAGCGGGCTACAATGAGCAGTTCTTC
NA	TRBV6-6	TRBJ2-3	NA	CASSYGGAGDTQYF	TGTGCCAGCAGTTACGGGGGGGCCGGAGATACGCAGTATTTT
once	TRBV5-6	TRBJ2-1	TRBD2	CASTSGMNNEQFF	TGTGCCAGCACCAGCGGGATGAATAATGAGCAGTTCTTC
NA	TRBV9	TRBJ2-7	NA	CASSVGGRTYEQYF	TGTGCCAGCAGCGTGGGGGGAAGGACCTACGAGCAGTACTTC
NA	TRBV5-1	TRBJ1-3	NA	CASSPDFSGNTIYF	TGCGCCAGCAGCCCGGACTTCTCTGGAAACACCATATATTTT
NA	TRBV14	TRBJ2-1	NA	CASSQGASRVGNEQFF	TGTGCCAGCAGCCAAGGGGCTAGTCGGGTAGGCAATGAGCAGTTCTTC
NA	TRBV27	TRBJ1-1	NA	CASRWTAMNTEAFF	TGTGCCAGCAGGTGGACAGCCATGAACACTGAAGCTTTCTTT